Each of the 10 T cell receptor beta chains below was sequenced from the same sample in a study of T-cell reconstitution after alpha-beta-depleted transplantation in children. During its preparation, the TCRbeta library received unique molecular identifiers. TCRdb analysed the PCR reads with MiXCR anew, one entry per CDR3 protein. The sample shows around 670,000 distinct CDR3 sequences, approximately 14% of them seen only once. This material consisted of PBMCs, taken before TCRalphabeta/CD19-depleted stem cell transplant. Receptors originate from a girl aged 2-15 years with congenital amegakaryocytic thrombocytopenia, due to receive a stem cell transplant.

This clonotype has a handful of counts. V is TRBV15 and J is TRBJ2-1; 10 bases align to TRBD1. This CDR3 comprises 17 residues. The germline V gene encodes CDR1 LNHNV and CDR2 YYDKDF (reference sequence). With V trimmed by 8 bases and J by 2 bases, 12 bases remained unmatched. CDR3 nucleotide sequence: TGTGCCACCGCCGGGACAGGGGCACCCGAGACCTACAATGAGCAGTTCTTC. It is translated as CATAGTGAPETYNEQFF. Supplemented by reference TRBV15 and TRBJ2-1, the full variable domain reads DAMVIQNPRYQVTQFGKPVTLSCSQTLNHNVMYWYQQKSSQAPKLLFHYYDKDFNNEADTPDNFQSRRPNTSFCFLDIRSPGLGDTAMYLCATAGTGAPETYNEQFFGPGTRLTVL.

Many counts were recorded for this clonotype. The rearrangement uses TRBV12-5 and TRBJ2-3; D is unclear. Germline V gene lookup returns CDR1 LGHNT and CDR2 FRNRAP. This CDR3 has 15 amino acids. The V end lost 0 bases, the J end lost 3 bases, and 10 bases lay between the germline ends. Here the CDR3 DNA reads TGTGCTAGTGGTTTGGTACTCGGACGGACAGATACGCAGTATTTT. This codes for CASGLVLGRTDTQYF. The full variable domain, rest sourced from reference TRBV12-5 and TRBJ2-3, is DARVTQTPRHKVTEMGQEVTMRCQPILGHNTVFWYRQTMMQGLELLAYFRNRAPLDDSGMPKDRFSAEMPDATLATLKIQPSEPRDSAVYFCASGLVLGRTDTQYFGPGTRLTVL.

CDR3 nucleotides: TGTGCCAGCAGTTCCCGACTAGCGGGATGGGACGAGCAGTACTTC. It translates to CASSSRLAGWDEQYF. This rearrangement joins TRBV27 to TRBJ2-7; 11 nucleotides match TRBD2. V shed 4 bases and J 5 bases; nucleotides not matched to a gene: 7. The germline V gene has CDR1 MNHEY and CDR2 SMNVEV (reference sequence). This CDR3 is 15 amino acids long.

About this clonotype: In this CDR3 the conserved last residue, phenylalanine or tryptophan, is missing, so a read error is likely. This chain connects TRBV20-1 to TRBJ1-5, with 9 bases aligning to TRBD1. The CDR3 is 15 residues long. The germline CDR1 and CDR2 sequences are DFQATT and SNEGSKA (reference sequence). This chain's CDR3 is CSAINSGTGNHPQHY. Here the CDR3 DNA reads TGCAGTGCTATCAATTCCGGGACAGGGAATCACCCCCAGCATTAT.

This clonotype was seen a handful of times. This chain connects TRBV15 to TRBJ1-3; D uncertain. This CDR3 is 17 amino acids long. Trimming left V 0 bases short and J 0 bases short, with 12 bases between. Germline V gene sequence: CDR1 LNHNV, CDR2 YYDKDF (reference sequence). The CDR3 DNA sequence: TGTGCCACCAGCAGAGAGATCGCCGGACGCTCTGGAAACACCATATATTTT. Amino acids: CATSREIAGRSGNTIYF.

This clonotype showed up many times. This CDR3 reads CASSPSRIGDTQYF. The CDR3 DNA follows: TGTGCCAGCAGCCCATCTAGAATCGGGGATACGCAGTATTTT. This chain joins TRBV7-2 and TRBJ2-3, with D hard to call. Trimming left V 5 bases short and J 6 bases short, with 15 bases between. The CDR3 extends over 14 amino acids. Germline CDR1 SGHTA, CDR2 FQGNSA.

This clonotype was observed many times. The rearrangement joins TRBV20-1 to TRBJ1-3; no reliable D call. V lost 0 bases to trimming and J lost 0 bases, with 15 bases between them. Germline CDR1 DFQATT, CDR2 SNEGSKA (reference sequence). The CDR3 loop spans 17 amino acids. The CDR3 DNA follows: TGCAGTGCTAGAGATAGGCAGGAAGGAGACTCTGGAAACACCATATATTTT. It yields the protein CSARDRQEGDSGNTIYF.

This clonotype was recorded a few times. V and J are TRBV7-9 and TRBJ1-3; D unresolved. From germline, CDR1 is SEHNR and CDR2 FQNEAQ (reference sequence). Trimming removed 5 bases from V and 2 bases from J, with 10 bases in between. This CDR3 has 14 residues. The CDR3 protein is CASSPGSTGNTIYF. As DNA, the CDR3 is TGTGCCAGCAGCCCGGGGTCGACTGGAAACACCATATATTTT.

This clonotype was seen repeatedly, ten times or more. This chain links TRBV5-6 with TRBJ2-1, with 13 bases fitting TRBD2. The CDR3 covers 17 residues. Germline CDR1 SGHDT, CDR2 YYEEEE. V shed 4 bases and J 9 bases; nucleotides not matched to a gene: 13. The CDR3 reads CASSPPTGLAGVGEQFF. As DNA, the CDR3 is TGTGCCAGCAGCCCACCGACCGGACTAGCGGGAGTTGGTGAGCAGTTCTTC.

This clonotype has at least ten counts. J is TRBJ2-1 and V is TRBV5-1; 10 bases align to TRBD2. The V gene end was trimmed by 4 bases and the J gene end by 3 bases; junction bases not matched to a gene: 7. The CDR3 consists of 16 residues. Germline lookup yields CDR1 SGHRS and CDR2 YFSETQ. This chain's CDR3 is CASSPVAGGLYNEQFF. The CDR3 coding sequence is TGCGCCAGCAGCCCAGTAGCGGGAGGACTCTACAATGAGCAGTTCTTC.